The entry below gives a single TCR beta chain sequence along with its context. Its antigen is unknown. The record originates from a study of T cells in Graves' hyperthyroidism and ophthalmopathy. Overall study findings and caveats: In validation, the model predicted ophthalmopathy. These predictions came a median roughly six months before onset. Most thyroid clonotypes expanded above 0.001 appeared in blood too. The authors' 13 V-J model separated ophthalmopathy from stable hyperthyroidism.

V was shortened by 6 bases and J by 5 bases, with 11 bases between the two germline ends. The CDR3 is 13 residues long. Germline V gene data show CDR1 as LNHDA and CDR2 as SQIVND (reference sequence). It was RNA transcripts that yielded the amplified TCR beta CDR3 regions. HTBI primers were the set used in a first-round RT-PCR of the TCR CDR3. A single record per CDR3 protein comes from TCRdb applying MiXCR to the multiplex PCR reads. The sample shows about 500,000 distinct CDR3 sequences, over 15% of them seen only once. This chain joins TRBV19 and TRBJ1-5; D is perhaps TRBD1 (5 bases). Specimen: blood. This sequence was found in a woman under 30 with Graves' ophthalmopathy. CDR3 in DNA: TGTGCCAGTAGAACAAGGGACGATCAGCCCCAGCATTTT. Translation gives CASRTRDDQPQHF. Based on the CDR3 plus reference TRBV19 and TRBJ1-5, the full variable domain is DGGITQSPKYLFRKEGQNVTLSCEQNLNHDAMYWYRQDPGQGLRLIYYSQIVNDFQKGDIAEGYSVSREKKESFPLTVTSAQKNPTAFYLCASRTRDDQPQHFGDGTRLSIL.